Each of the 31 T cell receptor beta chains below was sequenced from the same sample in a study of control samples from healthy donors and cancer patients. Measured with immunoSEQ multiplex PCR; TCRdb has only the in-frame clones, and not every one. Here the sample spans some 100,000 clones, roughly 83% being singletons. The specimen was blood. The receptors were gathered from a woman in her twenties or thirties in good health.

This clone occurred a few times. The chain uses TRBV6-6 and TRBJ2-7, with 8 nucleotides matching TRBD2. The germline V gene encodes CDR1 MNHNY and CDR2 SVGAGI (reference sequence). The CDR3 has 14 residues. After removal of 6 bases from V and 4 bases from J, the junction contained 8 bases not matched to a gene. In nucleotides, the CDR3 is TGTGCCAGCAGCCGTATAGCGGGGATTTACGAGCAGTACTTC. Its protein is CASSRIAGIYEQYF.

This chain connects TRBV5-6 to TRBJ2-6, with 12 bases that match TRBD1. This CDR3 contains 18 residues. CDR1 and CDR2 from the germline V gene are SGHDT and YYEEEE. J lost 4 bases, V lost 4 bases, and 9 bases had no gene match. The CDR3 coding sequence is TGTGCCAGCAGCCCTAGCGGGACAGGGGGCTCAGGGGCCAACGTCCTGACTTTC. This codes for CASSPSGTGGSGANVLTF.

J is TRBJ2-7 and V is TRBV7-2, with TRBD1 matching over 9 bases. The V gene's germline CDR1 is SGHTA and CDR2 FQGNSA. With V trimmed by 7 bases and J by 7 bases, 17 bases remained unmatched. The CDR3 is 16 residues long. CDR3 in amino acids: CASKPGQGIFSGEQYF. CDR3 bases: TGTGCCAGCAAACCGGGACAGGGTATCTTTTCGGGGGAGCAGTACTTC.

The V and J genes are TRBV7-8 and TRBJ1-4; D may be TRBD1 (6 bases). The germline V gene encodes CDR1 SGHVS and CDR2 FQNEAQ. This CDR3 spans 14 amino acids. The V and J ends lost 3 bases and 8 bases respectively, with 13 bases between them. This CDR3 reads CASSFGRGGEKLFF. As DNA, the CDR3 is TGTGCCAGCAGCTTCGGCAGGGGAGGGGAAAAACTGTTTTTT.

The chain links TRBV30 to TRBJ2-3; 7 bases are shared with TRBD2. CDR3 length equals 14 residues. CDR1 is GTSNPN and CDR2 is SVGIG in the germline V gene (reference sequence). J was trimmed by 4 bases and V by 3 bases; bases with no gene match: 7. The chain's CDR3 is CAWSGTKEADTQYF. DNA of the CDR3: TGTGCCTGGAGCGGGACTAAAGAGGCAGATACGCAGTATTTT. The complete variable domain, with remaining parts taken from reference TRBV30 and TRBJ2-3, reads SQTIHQWPATLVQPVGSPLSLECTVEGTSNPNLYWYRQAAGRGLQLLFYSVGIGQISSEVPQNLSASRPQDRQFILSSKKLLLSDSGFYLCAWSGTKEADTQYFGPGTRLTVL.

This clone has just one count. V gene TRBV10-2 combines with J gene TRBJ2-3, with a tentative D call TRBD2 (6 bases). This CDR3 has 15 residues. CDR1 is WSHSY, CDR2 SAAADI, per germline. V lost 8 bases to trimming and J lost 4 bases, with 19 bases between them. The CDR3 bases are TGCGCCAGCCTCCGGGGAGGCGGGATGGCAGATACGCAGTATTTT. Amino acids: CASLRGGGMADTQYF.

The CDR3 sequence is CASSEFAGRETQYF. The CDR3 bases are TGCGCCAGCAGTGAGTTCGCAGGGAGAGAGACCCAGTACTTC. The genes are TRBV10-1 and TRBJ2-5; D is possibly TRBD1 or TRBD2 (5 bases each). In germline, CDR1 is WNHNN, CDR2 SYGVQD (reference sequence). The CDR3 spans 14 residues. The V gene lost 1 base and the J gene lost 4 bases, with 10 bases spanning the gap.

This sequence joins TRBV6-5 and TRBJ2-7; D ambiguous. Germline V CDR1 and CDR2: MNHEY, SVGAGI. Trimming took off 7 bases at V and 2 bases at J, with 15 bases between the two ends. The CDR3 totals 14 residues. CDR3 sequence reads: CASTRVDTAYEQYF. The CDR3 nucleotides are TGTGCCAGCACGCGCGTTGACACAGCCTACGAGCAGTACTTC.

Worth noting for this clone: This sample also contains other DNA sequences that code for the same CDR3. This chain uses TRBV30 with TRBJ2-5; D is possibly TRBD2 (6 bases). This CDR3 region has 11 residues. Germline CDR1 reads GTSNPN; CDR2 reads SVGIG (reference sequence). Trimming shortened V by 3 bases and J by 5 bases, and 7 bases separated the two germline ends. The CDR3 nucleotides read TGTGCCTGGAGCGGGGGTGAGACCCAGTACTTC. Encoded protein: CAWSGGETQYF.

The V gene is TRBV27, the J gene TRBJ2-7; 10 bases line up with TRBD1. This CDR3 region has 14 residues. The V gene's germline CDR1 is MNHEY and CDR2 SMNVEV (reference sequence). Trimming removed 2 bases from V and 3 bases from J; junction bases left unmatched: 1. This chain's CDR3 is CASSLRDRGYEQYF. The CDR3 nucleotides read TGTGCCAGCAGTTTACGGGACAGGGGCTACGAGCAGTACTTC.

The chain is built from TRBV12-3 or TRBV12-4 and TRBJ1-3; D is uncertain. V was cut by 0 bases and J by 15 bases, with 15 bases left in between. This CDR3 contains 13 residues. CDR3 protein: CASSLALGSPRYF. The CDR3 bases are TGTGCCAGCAGTTTAGCGCTGGGTAGTCCGAGATATTTT.

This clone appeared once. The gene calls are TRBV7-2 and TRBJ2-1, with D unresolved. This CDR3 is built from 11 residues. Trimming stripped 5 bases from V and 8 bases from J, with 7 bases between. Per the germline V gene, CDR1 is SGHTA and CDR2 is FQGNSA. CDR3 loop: CASSNFHEQFF. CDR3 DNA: TGTGCCAGCAGCAATTTCCATGAGCAGTTCTTC.

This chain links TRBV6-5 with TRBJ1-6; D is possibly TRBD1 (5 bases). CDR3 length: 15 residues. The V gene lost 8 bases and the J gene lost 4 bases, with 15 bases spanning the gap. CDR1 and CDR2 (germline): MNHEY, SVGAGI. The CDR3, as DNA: TGTGCCAGCCAAAATTCCGGGGGGTATAATTCACCCCTCCACTTT. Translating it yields CASQNSGGYNSPLHF.

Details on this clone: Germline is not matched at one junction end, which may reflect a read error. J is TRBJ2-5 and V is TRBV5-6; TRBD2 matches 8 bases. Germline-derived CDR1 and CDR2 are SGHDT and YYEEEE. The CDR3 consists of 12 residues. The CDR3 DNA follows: TGTGCCAGCAGCCGACAAGGACTAGCTCTCCACTTC. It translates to CASSRQGLALHF. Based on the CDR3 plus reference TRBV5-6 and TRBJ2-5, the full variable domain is DAGVTQSPTHLIKTRGQQVTLRCSPKSGHDTVSWYQQALGQGPQFIFQYYEEEERQRGNFPDRFSGHQFPNYSSELNVNALLLGDSALYLCASSRQGLALHFGPGTRLLVL.

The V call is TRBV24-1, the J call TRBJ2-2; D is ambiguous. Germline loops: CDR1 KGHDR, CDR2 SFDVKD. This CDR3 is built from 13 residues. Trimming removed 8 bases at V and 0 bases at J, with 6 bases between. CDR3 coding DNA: TGTGCCACCATTCAGTCGAACACCGGGGAGCTGTTTTTT. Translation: CATIQSNTGELFF.

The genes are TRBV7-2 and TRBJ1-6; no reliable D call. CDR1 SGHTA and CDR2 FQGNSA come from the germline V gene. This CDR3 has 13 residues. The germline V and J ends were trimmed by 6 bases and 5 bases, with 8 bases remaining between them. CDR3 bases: TGTGCCAGCAGTCTCCGGGATAATTCACCCCTCCACTTT. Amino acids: CASSLRDNSPLHF. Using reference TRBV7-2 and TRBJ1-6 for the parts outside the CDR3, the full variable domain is GAGVSQSPSNKVTEKGKDVELRCDPISGHTALYWYRQSLGQGLEFLIYFQGNSAPDKSGLPSDRFSAERTGGSVSTLTIQRTQQEDSAVYLCASSLRDNSPLHFGNGTRLTVT.

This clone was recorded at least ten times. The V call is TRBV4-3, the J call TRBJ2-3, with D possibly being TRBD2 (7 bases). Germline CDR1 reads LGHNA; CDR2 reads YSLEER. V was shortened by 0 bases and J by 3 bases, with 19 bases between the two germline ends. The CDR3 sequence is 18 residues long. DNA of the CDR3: TGCGCCAGCAGCCAAGAAAGGGGGGGCCTACCCCGAACAGATACGCAGTATTTT. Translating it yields CASSQERGGLPRTDTQYF.

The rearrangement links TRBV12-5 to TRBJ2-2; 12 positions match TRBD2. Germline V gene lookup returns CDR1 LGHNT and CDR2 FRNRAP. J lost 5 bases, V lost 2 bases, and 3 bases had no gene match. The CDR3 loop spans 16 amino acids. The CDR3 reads CASGLIGLAGTGELFF. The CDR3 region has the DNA TGTGCTAGTGGTTTGATCGGACTAGCGGGGACCGGGGAGCTGTTTTTT.

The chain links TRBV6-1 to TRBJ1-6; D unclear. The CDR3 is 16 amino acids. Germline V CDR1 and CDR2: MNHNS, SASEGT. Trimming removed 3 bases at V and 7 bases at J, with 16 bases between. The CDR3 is CASSDPLGSSNSPLHF. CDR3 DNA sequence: TGTGCCAGCAGTGACCCTTTGGGCAGTTCGAATTCACCCCTCCACTTT.

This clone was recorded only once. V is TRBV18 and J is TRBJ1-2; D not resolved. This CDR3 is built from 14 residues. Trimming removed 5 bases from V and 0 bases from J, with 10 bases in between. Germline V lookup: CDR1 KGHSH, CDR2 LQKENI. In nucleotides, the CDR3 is TGTGCCAGCTCAGGGCAGTTCGCTAACTATGGCTACACCTTC. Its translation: CASSGQFANYGYTF.

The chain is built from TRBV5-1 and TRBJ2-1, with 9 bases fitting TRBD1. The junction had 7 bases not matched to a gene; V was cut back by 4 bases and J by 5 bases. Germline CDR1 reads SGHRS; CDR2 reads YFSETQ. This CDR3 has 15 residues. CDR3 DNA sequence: TGCGCCAGCAGCCCCGGGACAGGGATAAACAATGAGCAGTTCTTC. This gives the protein CASSPGTGINNEQFF.

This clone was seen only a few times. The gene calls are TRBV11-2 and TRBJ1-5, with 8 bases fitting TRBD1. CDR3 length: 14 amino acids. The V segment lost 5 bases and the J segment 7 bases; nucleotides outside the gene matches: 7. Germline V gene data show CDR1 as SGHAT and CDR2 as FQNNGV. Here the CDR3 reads CASSPQGAGQPQHF. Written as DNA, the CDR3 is TGTGCCAGCAGCCCCCAGGGGGCTGGCCAGCCCCAGCATTTT.

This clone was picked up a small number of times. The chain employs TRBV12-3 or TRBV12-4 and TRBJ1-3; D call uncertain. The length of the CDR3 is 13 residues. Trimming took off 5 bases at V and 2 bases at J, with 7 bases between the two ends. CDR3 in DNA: TGTGCCAGCAGTGCCGAACCTGGAAACACCATATATTTT. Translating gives CASSAEPGNTIYF.

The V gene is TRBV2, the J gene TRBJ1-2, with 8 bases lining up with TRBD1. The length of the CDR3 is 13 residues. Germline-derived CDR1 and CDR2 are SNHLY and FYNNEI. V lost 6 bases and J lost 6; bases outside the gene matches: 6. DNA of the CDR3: TGTGCCAGCAGATTGGACAGGGAGAATGGCTACACCTTC. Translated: CASRLDRENGYTF.

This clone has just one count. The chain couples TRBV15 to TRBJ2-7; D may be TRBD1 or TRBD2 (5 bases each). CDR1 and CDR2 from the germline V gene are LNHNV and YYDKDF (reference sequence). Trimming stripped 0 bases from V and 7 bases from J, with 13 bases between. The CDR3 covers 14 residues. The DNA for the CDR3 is TGTGCCACCAGCAGAGAAACTGCATGGGGGGAGCAGTACTTC. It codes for CATSRETAWGEQYF.

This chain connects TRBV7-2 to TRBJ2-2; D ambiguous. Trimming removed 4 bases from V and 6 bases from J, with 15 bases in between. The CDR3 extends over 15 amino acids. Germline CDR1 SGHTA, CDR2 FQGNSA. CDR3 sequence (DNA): TGTGCCAGCAGCTCGCCTCACGGGCCTCCCGGGGAGCTGTTTTTT. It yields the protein CASSSPHGPPGELFF.

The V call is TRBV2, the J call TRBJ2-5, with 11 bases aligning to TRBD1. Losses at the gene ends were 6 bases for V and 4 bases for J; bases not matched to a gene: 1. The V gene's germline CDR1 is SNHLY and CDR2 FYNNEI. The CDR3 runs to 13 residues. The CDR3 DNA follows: TGTGCCAGCAGCGGGACAGGGGGAGAGACCCAGTACTTC. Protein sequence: CASSGTGGETQYF.

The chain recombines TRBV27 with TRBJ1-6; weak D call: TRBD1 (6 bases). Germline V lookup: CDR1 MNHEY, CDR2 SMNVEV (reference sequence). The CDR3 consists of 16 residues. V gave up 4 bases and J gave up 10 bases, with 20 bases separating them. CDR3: CASSWGRGLAQSPLHF. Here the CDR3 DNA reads TGTGCCAGCAGTTGGGGGCGCGGACTGGCGCAATCACCCCTCCACTTT.

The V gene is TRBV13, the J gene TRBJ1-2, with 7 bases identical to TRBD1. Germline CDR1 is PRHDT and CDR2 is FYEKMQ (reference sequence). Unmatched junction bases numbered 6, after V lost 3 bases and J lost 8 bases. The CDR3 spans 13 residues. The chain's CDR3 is CASSFNRGAGYTF. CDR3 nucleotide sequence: TGTGCCAGCAGCTTTAACAGGGGTGCCGGCTACACCTTC.

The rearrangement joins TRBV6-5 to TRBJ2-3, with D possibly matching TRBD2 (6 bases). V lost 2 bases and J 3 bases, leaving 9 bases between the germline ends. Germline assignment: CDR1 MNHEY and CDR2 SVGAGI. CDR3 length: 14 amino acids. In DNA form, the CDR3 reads TGTGCCAGCAGTTACAGGACTAAGACAGATACGCAGTATTTT. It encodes CASSYRTKTDTQYF.

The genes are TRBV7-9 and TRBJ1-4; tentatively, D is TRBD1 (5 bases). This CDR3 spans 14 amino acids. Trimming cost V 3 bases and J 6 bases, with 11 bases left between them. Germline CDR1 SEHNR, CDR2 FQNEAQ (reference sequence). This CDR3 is CASSFGAGDEKLFF. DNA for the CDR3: TGTGCCAGCAGCTTCGGGGCGGGTGATGAAAAACTGTTTTTT.